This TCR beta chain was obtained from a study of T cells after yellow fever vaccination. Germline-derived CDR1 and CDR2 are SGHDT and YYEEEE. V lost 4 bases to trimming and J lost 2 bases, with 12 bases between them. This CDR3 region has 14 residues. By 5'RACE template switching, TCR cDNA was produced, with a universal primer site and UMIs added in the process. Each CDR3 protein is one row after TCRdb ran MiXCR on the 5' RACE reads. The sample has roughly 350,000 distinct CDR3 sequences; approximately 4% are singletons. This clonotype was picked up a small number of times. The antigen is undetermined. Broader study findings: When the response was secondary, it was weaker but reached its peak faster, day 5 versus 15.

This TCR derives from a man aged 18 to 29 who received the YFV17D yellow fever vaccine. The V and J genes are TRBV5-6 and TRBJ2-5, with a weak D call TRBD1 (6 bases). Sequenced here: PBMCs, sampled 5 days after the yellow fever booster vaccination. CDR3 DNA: TGTGCCAGCAGCAAGGACAGTGATCAAGAGACCCAGTACTTC. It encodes CASSKDSDQETQYF.